This is a list of T cell receptor beta chains from one sample in a study of multiple sclerosis patients with progressive multifocal leukoencephalopathy. Measured with immunoSEQ multiplex PCR; TCRdb has only the in-frame clones, and not every one. The sample shows some 25,000 clones, 91% of them seen only once. Source: PBMCs, taken from a patient treated with natalizumab. Receptors were obtained from a man younger than 40 with multiple sclerosis. Each CDR3 is given with its conserved first and last residue. A D gene is named only where the DNA matches it firmly. Clone size is shown for a subset of rows, as once, few, many or a class of expanded clone.

TRBV7-9	.	.	TRBJ2-3	TGTGCCAGCACCCCAGCGGAGGGCACAGATACGCAGTATTTT	CASTPAEGTDTQYF
TRBV6-4	.	TRBD1	TRBJ2-6	TGTGCCAGCAGTGAAACCCCCCGTACAGGGGACATCCCTGGGGCCAACGTCCTGACTTTC	CASSETPRTGDIPGANVLTF
TRBV5-4	.	.	TRBJ1-6	TGTGCCAGCAGCTTGGATGTAGGGGGTGCAGTACCCCTCCACTTT	CASSLDVGGAVPLHF
TRBV4-1	.	TRBD2	TRBJ2-1	TGCGCCAGCAGCCATCCCATTAGCGGGACCTCCTACAATGAGCAGTTCTTC	CASSHPISGTSYNEQFF
TRBV9	.	.	TRBJ2-7	TGTGCCAGCAGCGTAGCAGGGGGGTGGTACGAGCAGTACTTC	CASSVAGGWYEQYF
TRBV9	.	.	TRBJ2-3	TGTGCCAGCAGCACTTTTTACCCAGATACGCAGTATTTT	CASSTFYPDTQYF
TRBV2	.	.	TRBJ2-4	TGTGCCAGCAGTGACTCTCTTTGGAGCCTCCGGGTTGAAACCAAAAACATTCAGTACTTC	CASSDSLWSLRVETKNIQYF
TRBV4-3	.	TRBD2	TRBJ2-7	TGCGCCAGCAGCCAATTTAGGACTAGCGGGGCCTACGAGCAGTACTTC	CASSQFRTSGAYEQYF
TRBV19	.	.	TRBJ2-2	TGTGCCAGTAGTAGGTGGGCTGCTGGGTCCGGGGAGCTGTTTTTT	CASSRWAAGSGELFF
TRBV4-2	.	.	TRBJ1-2	TGTGCCAGCAGCCAAGCAGGGACGAACTATGGCTACACCTTC	CASSQAGTNYGYTF
TRBV7-3	.	.	TRBJ1-2	TGTGCCAGCAGCTTAAGTGCCGGGGACATCTATGGCTACACCTTC	CASSLSAGDIYGYTF
TRBV15	.	TRBD1	TRBJ2-7	TGTGCCACCAGCAGAGATGGGGACAGGGACTCAATCCCTCCCTACGAGCAGTACTTC	CATSRDGDRDSIPPYEQYF
TRBV4-1	.	.	TRBJ2-1	TGCGCCAGCAGCCAGCTTTTCAATGAGCAGTTCTTC	CASSQLFNEQFF
TRBV2	.	.	TRBJ1-2	TGTGCCAGCAGGGGGGCGGTGGGCTACACCTTC	CASRGAVGYTF
TRBV6-5	.	.	TRBJ1-4	TGTGCCAGCAGTTTAAGTGGGACTAATGAAAAACTGTTTTTT	CASSLSGTNEKLFF
TRBV4-3	.	TRBD1	TRBJ1-3	TGCGCCAGCAGCCAAGCGACAGGGGGCTCGAGCTCTGGAAACACCATATATTTT	CASSQATGGSSSGNTIYF
TRBV27	.	.	TRBJ2-1	TGTGCCAGCAGTCCCCTATCTGGAGAAGAGCAGTTCTTC	CASSPLSGEEQFF
TRBV6-5	.	TRBD2	TRBJ2-2	TGTGCCAGCAGTTACTCGACTAGCGGGAACACCGGGGAGCTGTTTTTT	CASSYSTSGNTGELFF
TRBV4-3	.	TRBD2	TRBJ2-1	TGCGCCAGCAGTGAGGGCTCTAGCGGGTTTGGCAATGAGCAGTTCTTC	CASSEGSSGFGNEQFF
TRBV4-3	.	TRBD1	TRBJ1-3	TGCGCCAGCAGCCCAGGACAGGGGAAGTCTGGAAACACCATATATTTT	CASSPGQGKSGNTIYF
TRBV30	.	.	TRBJ2-5	TGTGCCTGGAACTTCCCCCCGCCTAAAGAGACCCAGTACTTC	CAWNFPPPKETQYF
TRBV13	.	.	TRBJ2-3	TGTGCCAGCAGCTTAGAGGCTACTAGCACAGATACGCAGTATTTT	CASSLEATSTDTQYF
TRBV7-2	.	.	TRBJ2-5	TGTGCCAGCAGCTTAGCGGGCAGGGAGACCCAGTACTTC	CASSLAGRETQYF
TRBV19	.	.	TRBJ2-7	TGTGCCAGTAGTATCGAGGACACCGGCTACGAGCAGTACTTC	CASSIEDTGYEQYF
TRBV19	.	.	TRBJ1-1	TGTGCCAGTAGTTTGGGGCACGTGAACACCGAAGCTTTCTTT	CASSLGHVNTEAFF
TRBV6-4	few	.	TRBJ2-2	TGTGCCAGCAGTCGAGAGGGGACTTACACCGGGGAGCTGTTTTTT	CASSREGTYTGELFF
TRBV10-3	.	.	TRBJ2-2	TGTGCCATCAGTGACCCCCCGGGACAGAACACCGGGGAGCTGTTTTTT	CAISDPPGQNTGELFF
TRBV7-9	.	.	TRBJ2-1	TGTGCCAGCAGCTTAGTAATCGATTACAATGAGCAGTTCTTC	CASSLVIDYNEQFF